The clone carrying this T cell receptor beta chain was observed a few times. Its antigen is unknown. These data belong to a study of beta chain features in type 1 diabetes. As for the study in general: Patients and healthy donors were similar in age, gender and cell yields.

The trim removed 6 bases at V and 0 bases at J, leaving 5 bases unmatched. CDR1 is MDHEN and CDR2 is SYDVKM in the germline V gene. This CDR3 is built from 15 residues. Naive, central memory, regulatory and stem cell-like memory cells within the CD4+ compartment were sorted using CD45RO/CCR7/CD25/CD127/CD95/CD27. Every sorted population was more than 98% pure. TCRB transcripts that were expressed got sequenced, as all of the isolated RNA had been reverse transcribed. Here immunoSEQ multiplex PCR was the method, and the copy in TCRdb shows in-frame clones only, minus some. The sample lists fewer than 55,000 clones, under 50% seen once, with roughly 1.4% in the top ten. Study outcomes and limitations: Moderate yet significant TCRB CDR3 shortening was seen in Type 1 diabetes patients in all four CD4+ subsets.

Sequencing was done on a sample of Tregs from blood. This TCR was sampled from a man younger than 45 with type 1 diabetes. V gene TRBV28 combines with J gene TRBJ1-5, with TRBD1 matching 7 bases. DNA of the CDR3: TGTGCCAGCAGCTCGGGACAGATTAGCAATCAGCCCCAGCATTTT. It codes for CASSSGQISNQPQHF. Supplemented by reference TRBV28 and TRBJ1-5, the full variable domain reads DVKVTQSSRYLVKRTGEKVFLECVQDMDHENMFWYRQDPGLGLRLIYFSYDVKMKEKGDIPEGYSVSREKKERFSLILESASTNQTSMYLCASSSGQISNQPQHFGDGTRLSIL.